The rows below give T cell receptor beta chains drawn from one sample of a study of blood T cell repertoires in COVID-19. Assay: immunoSEQ multiplex PCR; the TCRdb copy retains only in-frame clones and omits some. The profile shows about 320,000 clones, 65% to 85% of them singletons. The sample was peripheral blood. The source is a woman in her fifties or sixties with acute or convalescent COVID-19. CDR3s include the opening cysteine and the closing phenylalanine or tryptophan. D genes are given only for firm matches. Clone sizes are given selectively: once, few, many, or a class where the clone is expanded.

v_gene	d_gene	abundance	j_gene	CDR3aa	CDR3nt
TRBV28	-	once	TRBJ1-1	CASSPSLPRGSAEAFF	TGTGCCAGCAGTCCATCCCTCCCCAGGGGATCGGCTGAAGCTTTCTTT
TRBV12-3/TRBV12-4	-	-	TRBJ2-1	CASSPSQGGQFF	TGTGCCAGCAGTCCCTCACAGGGCGGGCAGTTCTTC
TRBV4-2	TRBD1	-	TRBJ1-4	CASSQDLETGSASGEKLFF	TGTGCCAGCAGCCAAGATTTAGAGACAGGGTCGGCGTCGGGGGAAAAACTGTTTTTT
TRBV5-4	TRBD2	-	TRBJ2-7	CASSLDSVGRGYEQYF	TGTGCCAGCAGCTTGGATTCCGTCGGGAGGGGCTACGAGCAGTACTTC
TRBV2	-	-	TRBJ1-6	CASSAEGRGISPLHF	TGTGCCAGCAGTGCCGAGGGCAGGGGAATCTCACCCCTCCACTTT
TRBV19	-	-	TRBJ1-1	CAVVSQSSGPNTEAFF	TGTGCCGTAGTATCTCAGAGCAGCGGGCCGAACACTGAAGCTTTCTTT
TRBV3-1/TRBV3-2	-	-	TRBJ2-6	CASSQGLGGANVLTF	TGTGCCAGCAGCCAAGGACTAGGTGGGGCCAACGTCCTGACTTTC
TRBV5-1	-	once	TRBJ2-5	CASSSLDQAQETQYF	TGCGCCAGCAGCTCTCTAGACCAAGCCCAAGAGACCCAGTACTTC
TRBV4-1	-	few	TRBJ1-1	CASSTRWGVNTEAFF	TGCGCCAGCAGTACGAGGTGGGGGGTGAACACTGAAGCTTTCTTT
TRBV2	-	-	TRBJ1-6	CASSPRGRGISPLHF	TGTGCCAGCAGTCCTAGGGGCAGGGGCATTTCACCCCTCCACTTT
TRBV7-9	TRBD1	-	TRBJ2-1	CASSWTGNEQFF	TGTGCCAGCAGCTGGACAGGCAATGAGCAGTTCTTC
TRBV7-9	TRBD2	-	TRBJ2-3	CASSFPGLAGEDTQYF	TGTGCCAGCAGCTTTCCTGGACTAGCGGGAGAAGATACGCAGTATTTT
TRBV7-2	TRBD2	-	TRBJ2-3	CASSFRTSGVTDTQYF	TGTGCCAGCAGCTTCCGGACTAGCGGCGTCACAGATACGCAGTATTTT
TRBV6-1	TRBD1	-	TRBJ2-7	CASSETGGVSYEQYF	TGTGCCAGCAGTGAGACAGGGGGGGTGTCCTACGAGCAGTACTTC
TRBV19	-	-	TRBJ2-7	CASSQDRTDSYEQYF	TGTGCCAGTAGCCAAGACAGGACCGACTCCTACGAGCAGTACTTC
TRBV14	-	-	TRBJ1-3	CASSRRSGSGNTIYF	TGTGCCAGCAGCCGCCGGTCAGGGTCTGGAAACACCATATATTTT
TRBV5-1	-	-	TRBJ1-2	CASSLGHDYGYTF	TGCGCCAGCAGCTTGGGGCACGACTATGGCTACACCTTC
TRBV4-2	TRBD1	-	TRBJ1-4	CASSQAGGDEKLFF	TGTGCCAGCAGCCAGGCAGGGGGAGATGAAAAACTGTTTTTT
TRBV27	-	few	TRBJ1-5	CASSSSVRNQPQHF	-
TRBV5-1	-	-	TRBJ2-5	CASSFTTPQETQYF	TGCGCCAGCAGCTTTACGACTCCTCAAGAGACCCAGTACTTC
TRBV18	-	once	TRBJ2-5	CASSAPIAQETQYF	TGTGCCAGCTCAGCCCCGATAGCTCAAGAGACCCAGTACTTC
TRBV27	-	once	TRBJ2-4	CASGKASGTKNIQYF	TGTGCCAGCGGAAAGGCCTCGGGGACCAAAAACATTCAGTACTTC
TRBV2	-	-	TRBJ2-2	CASNLLTDLTGELFF	TGTGCCAGCAACCTTTTGACAGACCTCACCGGGGAGCTGTTTTTT
TRBV7-9	-	-	TRBJ2-6	CASSETGANVLTF	TGTGCCAGCAGCGAGACTGGGGCCAACGTCCTGACTTTC
TRBV12-5	-	-	TRBJ2-5	CASGKQGVETQYF	TGTGCTAGTGGAAAACAGGGTGTGGAGACCCAGTACTTC
TRBV7-9	TRBD1	-	TRBJ2-3	CASRGKTGGGTDTQYF	TGTGCCAGCAGGGGGAAAACAGGGGGTGGAACAGATACGCAGTATTTT
TRBV11-3	-	-	TRBJ1-1	CASSQGHPNTEAFF	TGTGCCAGCAGCCAGGGACACCCGAACACTGAAGCTTTCTTT
TRBV10-3	-	-	TRBJ1-6	CAISRQGRNSPLHF	TGTGCCATCAGTCGGCAGGGTAGGAATTCACCCCTCCACTTT
TRBV24-1	TRBD2	-	TRBJ2-5	CATSDTSGPQETQYF	TGTGCCACCAGTGACACTAGCGGGCCGCAAGAGACCCAGTACTTC
TRBV6-2/TRBV6-3	-	few	TRBJ1-5	CASSYRQANQPQHF	TGTGCCAGCAGTTACCGGCAGGCCAATCAGCCCCAGCATTTT
TRBV5-8	-	-	TRBJ1-5	CASSRGGQRQPQHF	TGTGCCAGCAGCCGAGGGGGTCAGAGGCAGCCCCAGCATTTT
TRBV2	-	-	TRBJ2-3	CASTPDQGHSDTQYF	TGTGCCAGCACCCCGGACCAGGGCCACTCAGATACGCAGTATTTT
TRBV20-1	-	-	TRBJ2-1	CSASGGPDLNVQFF	TGCAGTGCTAGTGGGGGGCCAGATCTCAATGTGCAGTTCTTC
TRBV19	TRBD2	few	TRBJ2-7	CASSKAGDGYEQYF	TGTGCCAGTAGTAAAGCGGGAGATGGTTACGAGCAGTACTTC
TRBV20-1	TRBD1	-	TRBJ1-3	CSASLSITGEWANTIYF	TGCAGTGCTAGTCTCTCGATTACAGGGGAATGGGCAAACACCATATATTTT
TRBV7-2	-	few	TRBJ1-2	CASTSGQGYGYTF	TGTGCCAGCACCTCCGGGCAGGGCTATGGCTACACCTTC
TRBV2	-	-	TRBJ1-2	CASSEAGSGWDGYTF	TGTGCCAGCAGTGAAGCGGGATCAGGGTGGGATGGCTACACCTTC
TRBV2	TRBD1	-	TRBJ1-1	CASTEQGRTEAFF	TGTGCCAGCACCGAACAGGGGAGGACTGAAGCTTTCTTT
TRBV15	-	-	TRBJ1-3	CATYKTTGNTIYF	TGTGCCACCTATAAAACTACTGGAAACACCATATATTTT
TRBV7-9	-	-	TRBJ2-3	CASSLEGVTDTQYF	TGTGCCAGCAGCTTAGAAGGGGTCACAGATACGCAGTATTTT
TRBV24-1	TRBD2	-	TRBJ2-1	CATSDSSTSGGYNEQFF	TGTGCCACCAGTGATTCCTCGACTAGCGGGGGTTACAATGAGCAGTTCTTC
TRBV24-1	-	-	TRBJ2-3	CATSDRGQVAGTDTQYF	TGTGCCACCAGTGACCGCGGACAGGTCGCGGGAACAGATACGCAGTATTTT
TRBV6-2/TRBV6-3	TRBD1	-	TRBJ2-7	CASSTDRVSYEQYF	TGTGCCAGCAGCACAGACAGGGTTTCCTACGAGCAGTACTTC
TRBV7-2	-	-	TRBJ1-5	CASRPGADQPQHF	TGTGCCAGCAGACCGGGAGCGGACCAGCCCCAGCATTTT
TRBV19	TRBD1	-	TRBJ1-3	CASSIGTGDGNTIYF	TGTGCCAGTAGTATAGGGACAGGCGACGGAAACACCATATATTTT
TRBV12-5	TRBD2	-	TRBJ2-5	CASGPGTSGQETQYF	TGTGCTAGTGGACCCGGGACTAGCGGACAAGAGACCCAGTACTTC
TRBV28	-	-	TRBJ2-2	CATTPFTGELFF	TGTGCCACCACACCGTTCACCGGGGAGCTGTTTTTT
TRBV6-6	-	few	TRBJ2-2	CASSNGGKGGELFF	TGTGCCAGCAGTAATGGAGGGAAGGGCGGGGAGCTGTTTTTT
TRBV28	-	-	TRBJ1-2	CASSSPTGLRGYTF	TGTGCCAGCAGTTCTCCTACAGGGTTGAGAGGCTACACCTTC
TRBV7-7	TRBD1	-	TRBJ2-1	CAMLTGWIRANEQFF	TGTGCCATGCTGACAGGGTGGATTCGGGCCAATGAGCAGTTCTTC
TRBV5-6	TRBD1	-	TRBJ2-3	CASRPRSDRGRADTQYF	TGTGCCAGCAGGCCCCGCTCGGACAGGGGGCGAGCAGATACGCAGTATTTT
TRBV5-4	TRBD2	few	TRBJ2-7	CASSLGPSGEGVYEQYF	TGTGCCAGCAGCTTGGGCCCTAGCGGGGAGGGAGTCTACGAGCAGTACTTC
TRBV3-1/TRBV3-2	-	-	TRBJ2-7	CASSPNLADNYEQYF	TGTGCCAGCAGTCCGAATCTAGCAGACAACTACGAGCAGTACTTC
TRBV27	-	-	TRBJ2-1	CASELGYNEQFF	TGTGCCAGCGAACTAGGTTACAATGAGCAGTTCTTC
TRBV3-1/TRBV3-2	TRBD1	-	TRBJ1-2	CASSHLIRDRDHYGYTF	TGTGCCAGCAGCCATCTAATCCGGGACAGGGACCACTATGGCTACACCTTC